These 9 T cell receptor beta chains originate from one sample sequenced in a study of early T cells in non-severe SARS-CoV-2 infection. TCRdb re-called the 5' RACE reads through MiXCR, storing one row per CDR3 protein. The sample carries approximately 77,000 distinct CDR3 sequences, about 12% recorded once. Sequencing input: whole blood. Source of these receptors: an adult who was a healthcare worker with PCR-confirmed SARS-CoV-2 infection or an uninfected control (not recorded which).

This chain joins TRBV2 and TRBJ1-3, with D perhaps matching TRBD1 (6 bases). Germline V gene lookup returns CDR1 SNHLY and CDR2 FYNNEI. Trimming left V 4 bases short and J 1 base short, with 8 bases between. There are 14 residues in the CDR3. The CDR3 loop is CASSVTGSGNTIYF. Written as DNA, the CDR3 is TGTGCCAGCAGTGTAACAGGGTCTGGAAACACCATATATTTT.

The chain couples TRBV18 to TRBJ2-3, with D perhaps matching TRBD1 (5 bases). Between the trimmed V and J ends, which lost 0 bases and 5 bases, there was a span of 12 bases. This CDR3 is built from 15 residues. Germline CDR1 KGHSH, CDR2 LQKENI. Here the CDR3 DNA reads TGTGCCAGCTCACCACCGTCACAGGCGGAAGATACGCAGTATTTT. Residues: CASSPPSQAEDTQYF.

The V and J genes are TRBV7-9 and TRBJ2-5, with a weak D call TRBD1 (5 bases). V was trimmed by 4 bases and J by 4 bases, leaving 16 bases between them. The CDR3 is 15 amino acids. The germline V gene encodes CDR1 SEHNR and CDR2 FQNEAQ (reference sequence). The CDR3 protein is CASSSSTGARETQYF. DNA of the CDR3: TGTGCCAGCAGCTCCTCTACTGGGGCGAGAGAGACCCAGTACTTC.

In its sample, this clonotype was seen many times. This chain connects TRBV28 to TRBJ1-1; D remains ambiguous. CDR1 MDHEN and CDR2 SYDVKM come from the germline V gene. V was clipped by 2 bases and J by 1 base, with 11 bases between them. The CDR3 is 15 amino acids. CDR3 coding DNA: TGTGCCAGCAGTTTACCACTCATGCAGAACACTGAAGCTTTCTTT. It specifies CASSLPLMQNTEAFF.

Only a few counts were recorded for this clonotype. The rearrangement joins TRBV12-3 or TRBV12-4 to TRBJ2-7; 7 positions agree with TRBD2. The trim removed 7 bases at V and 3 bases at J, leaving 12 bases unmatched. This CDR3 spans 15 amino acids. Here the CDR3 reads CASTSSLAVFYEQYF. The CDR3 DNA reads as TGTGCCAGCACCTCCAGTCTAGCGGTTTTCTACGAGCAGTACTTC.

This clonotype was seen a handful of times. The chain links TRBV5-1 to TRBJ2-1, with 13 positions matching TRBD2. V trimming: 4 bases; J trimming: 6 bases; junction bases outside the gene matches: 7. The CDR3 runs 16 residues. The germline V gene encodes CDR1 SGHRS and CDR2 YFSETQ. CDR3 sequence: CASSEATSGRANEQFF. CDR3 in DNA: TGCGCCAGCAGCGAAGCCACTAGCGGGAGGGCCAATGAGCAGTTCTTC.

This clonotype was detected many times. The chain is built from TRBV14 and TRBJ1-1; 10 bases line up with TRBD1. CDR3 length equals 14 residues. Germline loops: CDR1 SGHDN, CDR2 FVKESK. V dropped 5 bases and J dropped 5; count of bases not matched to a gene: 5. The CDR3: CASSTGQGWTEAFF. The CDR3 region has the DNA TGTGCCAGCAGCACGGGACAGGGGTGGACTGAAGCTTTCTTT.

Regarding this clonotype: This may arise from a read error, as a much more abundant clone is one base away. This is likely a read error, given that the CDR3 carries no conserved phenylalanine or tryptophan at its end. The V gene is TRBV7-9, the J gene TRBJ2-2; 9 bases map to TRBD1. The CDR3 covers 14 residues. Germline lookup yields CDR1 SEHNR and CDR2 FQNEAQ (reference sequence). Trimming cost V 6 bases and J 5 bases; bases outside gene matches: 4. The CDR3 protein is CASSRTGVTGELFS. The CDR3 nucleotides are TGTGCCAGCAGTCGGACAGGGGTAACCGGGGAGCTGTTTTCT.

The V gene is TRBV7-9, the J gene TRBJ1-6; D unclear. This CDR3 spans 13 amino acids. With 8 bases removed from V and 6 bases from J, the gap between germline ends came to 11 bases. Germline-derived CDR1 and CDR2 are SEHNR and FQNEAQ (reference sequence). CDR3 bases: TGTGCCAGCGGCAGGTCGGGTAATTCACCCCTCCACTTT. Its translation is CASGRSGNSPLHF.